Listed below are T cell receptor beta chains from one sample, sequenced in a study of cytomegalovirus exposure and HLA in healthy donors. Sequencing was performed with immunoSEQ multiplex PCR; in TCRdb, only in-frame clones are kept and a portion is missing. The sample shows some 130,000 clones, approximately 80% of them seen only once. The sample comprised PBMCs. These receptors came from a man aged 30 to 39 in good health and CMV-seronegative. CDR3s include the opening cysteine and the closing phenylalanine or tryptophan. D genes are given only for firm matches. Not every row has a clone size; where given, it reads once, few, many or a size class.

V: TRBV4-3
length: 15
D: TRBD1
J: TRBJ2-7
size: NA
DNA: TGCGCCAGCAGCTCAGGGGGACCAGGGCACTACGAGCAGTACTTC
CDR3: CASSSGGPGHYEQYF

V: TRBV19
length: 15
D: NA
J: TRBJ1-2
size: NA
DNA: TGTGCCAGTAGTACCCAAACAGGGCCCCACTATGGCTACACCTTC
CDR3: CASSTQTGPHYGYTF

V: TRBV7-8
length: 16
D: NA
J: TRBJ1-2
size: NA
DNA: TGTGCCAGCAACCCTTCCTTCGGGGTTATAAACTATGGCTACACCTTC
CDR3: CASNPSFGVINYGYTF

V: TRBV30
length: 15
D: NA
J: TRBJ1-2
size: NA
DNA: TGTGCCTGGAGCAAGTCGACAGTCCTAGGGGATGGCTACACCTTC
CDR3: CAWSKSTVLGDGYTF

V: TRBV6-5
length: 14
D: NA
J: TRBJ2-7
size: NA
DNA: TGTGCCAGCATCAGTTTCACCGCCGCTTACGAGCAGTACTTC
CDR3: CASISFTAAYEQYF

V: TRBV18
length: 15
D: TRBD2
J: TRBJ2-3
size: NA
DNA: TGTGCCAGCTCACCCCAAGCGGGAGGGTCAGATACGCAGTATTTT
CDR3: CASSPQAGGSDTQYF

V: TRBV10-1
length: 13
D: NA
J: TRBJ1-5
size: NA
DNA: TGCGCCAGCAGTGAAACAGGCAATCAGCCCCAGCATTTT
CDR3: CASSETGNQPQHF

V: TRBV6-5
length: 15
D: TRBD1
J: TRBJ2-1
size: NA
DNA: TGTGCCAGCAGTTACTCGAGTGGGACAGATAATGAGCAGTTCTTC
CDR3: CASSYSSGTDNEQFF

V: TRBV6-6
length: 15
D: TRBD1
J: TRBJ1-2
size: once
DNA: TGTGCCAGCAGTCCGGGACAGGCCCTAGGCTATGGCTACACCTTC
CDR3: CASSPGQALGYGYTF

V: TRBV7-8
length: 12
D: NA
J: TRBJ2-7
size: NA
DNA: TGTGCCAGCAGCTTAGGGGCGAACGAGCAGTACTTC
CDR3: CASSLGANEQYF

V: TRBV19
length: 15
D: NA
J: TRBJ2-7
size: NA
DNA: TGTGCCAGTAGTGCTCGGACTCTCGCCCCCTCGGAGCAGTACTTC
CDR3: CASSARTLAPSEQYF

V: TRBV20-1
length: 11
D: NA
J: TRBJ2-7
size: once
DNA: TGCAGCGTGGGAGGCTACCGCGAGCAGTACTTC
CDR3: CSVGGYREQYF

V: TRBV2
length: 14
D: TRBD1
J: TRBJ2-1
size: NA
DNA: TGTGCCAGCAGCTTGGACAGGGATGAGCGTGAGCAGTTCTTC
CDR3: CASSLDRDEREQFF

V: TRBV2
length: 16
D: NA
J: TRBJ2-2
size: NA
DNA: TGTGCCAGCAGCCCCGAGGGGACATCGAACACCGGGGAGCTGTTTTTT
CDR3: CASSPEGTSNTGELFF

V: TRBV18
length: 15
D: NA
J: TRBJ2-2
size: NA
DNA: TGTGCCAGCTCACCACCGACGGGAAACACCGGGGAGCTGTTTTTT
CDR3: CASSPPTGNTGELFF

V: TRBV19
length: 18
D: NA
J: TRBJ1-5
size: NA
DNA: TGTGCCAGTAGTACTCAAACAGGGCGCGCTTATAGCAATCAGCCCCAGCATTTT
CDR3: CASSTQTGRAYSNQPQHF

V: TRBV6-4
length: 12
D: NA
J: TRBJ1-2
size: NA
DNA: TGTGCCAGCAGCCCTCCGGGGGGTGGCTACACCTTC
CDR3: CASSPPGGGYTF

V: TRBV7-2
length: 15
D: NA
J: TRBJ2-7
size: NA
DNA: TGTGCCAGCAGCTTAGGAGGCCTTCAAACCTACGAGCAGTACTTC
CDR3: CASSLGGLQTYEQYF

V: TRBV30
length: 17
D: TRBD2
J: TRBJ2-7
size: few
DNA: TGTGCCTGGAGTGTAACCAGACTAGCGCGGCGTAACAACGAGCAGTACTTC
CDR3: CAWSVTRLARRNNEQYF

V: TRBV5-4
length: 15
D: NA
J: TRBJ2-3
size: NA
DNA: TGTGCCAGCAGCTTGGCTGGGACACTCACAGATACGCAGTATTTT
CDR3: CASSLAGTLTDTQYF

V: TRBV29-1
length: 14
D: NA
J: TRBJ1-5
size: NA
DNA: TGCAGCGTTGGGTATGGGGGGTCCAATCAGCCCCAGCATTTT
CDR3: CSVGYGGSNQPQHF

V: TRBV6-5
length: 13
D: TRBD1
J: TRBJ1-5
size: NA
DNA: TGTGCCAGCAGCCCCAGGGGGTTTCAGCCCCAGCATTTT
CDR3: CASSPRGFQPQHF

V: TRBV10-3
length: 12
D: NA
J: TRBJ2-7
size: NA
DNA: TGTGCCATAGGGGGGGGTGTCCACGAGCAGTACTTC
CDR3: CAIGGGVHEQYF

V: TRBV15
length: 18
D: TRBD1
J: TRBJ1-2
size: NA
DNA: TGTGCCACCAGCAGAGACATAGGCAGGGGGGCAAATAACTATGGCTACACCTTC
CDR3: CATSRDIGRGANNYGYTF

V: TRBV5-1
length: 15
D: TRBD1
J: TRBJ1-1
size: NA
DNA: TGCGCCAGCAGCTTGTGGGCAGGGGGGAACACTGAAGCTTTCTTT
CDR3: CASSLWAGGNTEAFF

V: TRBV7-2
length: 15
D: NA
J: TRBJ2-7
size: once
DNA: TGTGCCAGCAGCTTAACTAGCACAATCTCCTACGAGCAGTACTTC
CDR3: CASSLTSTISYEQYF

V: TRBV6-1
length: 14
D: NA
J: TRBJ2-5
size: NA
DNA: TGTGCCAGCAGTGCACTCAGGGTTGGCGAGACCCAGTACTTC
CDR3: CASSALRVGETQYF

V: TRBV11-1
length: 15
D: TRBD2
J: TRBJ2-2
size: NA
DNA: TGTGCCAGCAGGCGGCTAGCGGGTAACACCGGGGAGCTGTTTTTT
CDR3: CASRRLAGNTGELFF

V: TRBV25-1
length: 13
D: NA
J: TRBJ1-1
size: NA
DNA: TGTGCCAGCAGTGAACCGACAGGTTATGAAGCTTTCTTT
CDR3: CASSEPTGYEAFF

V: TRBV7-9
length: 17
D: TRBD2
J: TRBJ2-7
size: NA
DNA: TGTGCCAGCAGCTACTCTGGGACTAGCGGGAGATCGGGCGAGCAGTACTTC
CDR3: CASSYSGTSGRSGEQYF

V: TRBV5-1
length: 12
D: NA
J: TRBJ2-1
size: NA
DNA: TGCGCCAGCAGCTATGGAGGGGATGAGCAGTTCTTC
CDR3: CASSYGGDEQFF

V: TRBV15
length: 15
D: NA
J: TRBJ1-5
size: NA
DNA: TGTGCCACCAGCAGAGATCGGCAGGTCAATCAGCCCCAGCATTTT
CDR3: CATSRDRQVNQPQHF

V: TRBV7-9
length: 13
D: NA
J: TRBJ2-3
size: few
DNA: TGTGCCAGCAGCTTAGGGGCTGCGGATACGCAGTATTTT
CDR3: CASSLGAADTQYF

V: TRBV28
length: 16
D: NA
J: TRBJ2-4
size: NA
DNA: TGTGCCAGCAGTTTAGGCAGGGGGGTGAATGAGGACATTCAGTACTTC
CDR3: CASSLGRGVNEDIQYF

V: TRBV5-1
length: 18
D: TRBD2
J: TRBJ2-3
size: once
DNA: TGCGCCAGCAGGCCCGGGACTAGCGGGCGCCCGGTCACAGATACGCAGTATTTT
CDR3: CASRPGTSGRPVTDTQYF

V: TRBV6-5
length: 13
D: NA
J: TRBJ2-3
size: NA
DNA: TGTGCCAGCAGTCCCGGAGGGACAGATACGCAGTATTTT
CDR3: CASSPGGTDTQYF

V: TRBV25-1
length: 15
D: TRBD1
J: TRBJ1-2
size: once
DNA: TGTGCCAGCAGTGAATGGGCAGGGGGCCACTATGGCTACACCTTC
CDR3: CASSEWAGGHYGYTF

V: TRBV6-1
length: 14
D: NA
J: TRBJ1-2
size: NA
DNA: TGTGCCAGCAGTGCGTTGAGGGCTACAGACGGCTACACCTTC
CDR3: CASSALRATDGYTF

V: TRBV7-6
length: 16
D: TRBD1
J: TRBJ2-1
size: few
DNA: TGTGCCAGCAGCTTAGGGATGGGACAGGGTAGGAATGAGCAGTTCTTC
CDR3: CASSLGMGQGRNEQFF

V: TRBV30
length: 13
D: NA
J: TRBJ2-3
size: NA
DNA: TGTGCCTGGAGCCGCTTGCGTAGAGATACGCAGTATTTT
CDR3: CAWSRLRRDTQYF

V: TRBV7-7
length: 17
D: NA
J: TRBJ2-5
size: NA
DNA: TGTGCTAGCAGCCCCCAAACCGGAGCAATTAGACAAGAGACCCAGTACTTC
CDR3: CASSPQTGAIRQETQYF

V: TRBV30
length: 14
D: TRBD1
J: TRBJ2-4
size: NA
DNA: TGTGCCTGGAGTACTCGGACAGGGCTAAACATTCAGTACTTC
CDR3: CAWSTRTGLNIQYF